This T cell receptor (beta chain) came from a study of shared clonotypes between healthy human individuals. A remark on this clone: Its antigen is still unknown.

Assay runs were performed at deep level. The table came from immunoSEQ multiplex PCR; TCRdb's copy has only in-frame clones and leaves some out. The sample holds around 2.5 million clones; 93% are singletons and the top ten take 0.36%. Whole-study results and caveats: Richness estimates generally favored naive over memory subsets.

This TCR derives from a man between 18 and 29 years old in good health. Some clones in this sample may be carry-over from other donors' samples. Material: naive CD4+ T cells from PBMCs. The subset: CD45RA+ positively selected.

The CDR3 loop is CASSRGRLTGELFF. The CDR3 DNA reads as TGTGCCAGCAGTAGGGGGCGACTCACCGGGGAGCTGTTTTTT. This chain connects TRBV28 to TRBJ2-2, with TRBD1 identical over 7 bases. The CDR3 runs 14 residues. The germline V gene has CDR1 MDHEN and CDR2 SYDVKM. Unmatched junction bases numbered 4, after V lost 5 bases and J lost 4 bases.